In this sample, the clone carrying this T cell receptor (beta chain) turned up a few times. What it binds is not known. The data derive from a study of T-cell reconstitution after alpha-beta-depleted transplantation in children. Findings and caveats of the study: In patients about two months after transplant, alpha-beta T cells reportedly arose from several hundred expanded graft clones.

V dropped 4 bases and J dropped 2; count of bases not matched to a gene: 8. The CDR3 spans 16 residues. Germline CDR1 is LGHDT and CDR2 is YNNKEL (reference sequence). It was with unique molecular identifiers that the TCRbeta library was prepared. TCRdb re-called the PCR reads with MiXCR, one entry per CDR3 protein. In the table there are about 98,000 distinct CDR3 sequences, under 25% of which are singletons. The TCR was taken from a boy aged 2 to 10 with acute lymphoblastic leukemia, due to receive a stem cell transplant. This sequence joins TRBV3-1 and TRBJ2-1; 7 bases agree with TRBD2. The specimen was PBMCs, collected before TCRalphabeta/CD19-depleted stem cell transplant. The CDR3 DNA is TGTGCCAGCAGCCTCCGCGCTAGCGGAGCCTACAATGAGCAGTTCTTC. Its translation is CASSLRASGAYNEQFF.